The 21 T cell receptor beta chains in this list originate from one sample, sequenced in a study of beta chain features in type 1 diabetes. Their recognized antigens are unknown. Findings of the study overall: Shorter TCRB CDR3s, moderately but significantly so, were found in Type 1 diabetes patients in all four CD4+ subsets.

Investigators reverse transcribed all isolated RNA, so they sequenced expressed TCRB transcripts. Profiled with immunoSEQ multiplex PCR; TCRdb holds only in-frame clones, not every one. The data contain around 45,000 clones, around 40% of them singletons. Material for sequencing was stem cell memory CD4+ T cells from blood. Receptors were obtained from a man aged 25-45 years with type 1 diabetes.

The chain has TRBV7-6 and TRBJ2-5; D is possibly TRBD2 (6 bases). The V end lost 4 bases, the J end lost 4 bases, and 13 bases lay between the germline ends. CDR1 and CDR2 (germline): SGHVS, FNYEAQ. This CDR3 is 14 amino acids long. CDR3 loop: CASSSGLASETQYF. In DNA, the CDR3 is TGTGCCAGCAGCTCTGGGCTAGCGTCAGAGACCCAGTACTTC.

This clone was found a few times. The rearrangement uses TRBV28 and TRBJ1-4; D gene ambiguous. The CDR3 is made up of 16 amino acids. Germline CDR1 reads MDHEN; CDR2 reads SYDVKM. Trimming took 6 bases from V and 1 from J, leaving 15 bases between them. CDR3 region: CASRRGLAGTNEKLFF. The DNA for the CDR3 is TGTGCCAGCAGGCGGGGTTTGGCTGGAACTAATGAAAAACTGTTTTTT.

The CDR3: CASSLATGGGETQYF. In DNA form, the CDR3 reads TGTGCCAGCAGCCTAGCAACAGGGGGCGGAGAGACCCAGTACTTC. This sequence joins TRBV5-4 and TRBJ2-5; 9 nucleotides match TRBD1. V was pared by 4 bases and J by 4 bases, with 8 bases of the junction left unmatched. The CDR3 is made up of 15 amino acids. Germline-derived CDR1 and CDR2 are SGHNT and YYREEE (reference sequence).

The chain couples TRBV7-2 to TRBJ2-2; unclear D gene. This CDR3 has 15 amino acids. V dropped 2 bases and J dropped 2 bases, with 9 bases sitting between them. Germline V gene data show CDR1 as SGHTA and CDR2 as FQGNSA. The CDR3 sequence is CASSLKPINTGELFF. In DNA, the CDR3 is TGTGCCAGCAGCTTAAAGCCTATAAACACCGGGGAGCTGTTTTTT.

V and J are TRBV28 and TRBJ2-1, with D possibly being TRBD2 (5 bases). Germline V gene data show CDR1 as MDHEN and CDR2 as SYDVKM. The CDR3 loop spans 11 amino acids. V gave up 3 bases and J gave up 11 bases, with 8 bases separating them. The DNA of the CDR3 is TGTGCCAGCAGTTTGGGAGAAAAGCAGTTCTTC. Translated, it gives CASSLGEKQFF.

The table lists this clone with a count of one. V usage is TRBV18 and J usage is TRBJ1-1; 7 bases align to TRBD1. Germline V CDR1 and CDR2: KGHSH, LQKENI. J lost 5 bases, V lost 3 bases, and 12 bases had no gene match. CDR3 length: 16 residues. CDR3 sequence reads: CASSPPNQGVRTEAFF. The CDR3, as DNA: TGTGCCAGCTCACCCCCCAATCAGGGGGTGAGGACTGAAGCTTTCTTT.

The chain couples TRBV5-1 to TRBJ2-3; TRBD2 matches at 7 bases. The CDR3 loop spans 15 amino acids. CDR1 is SGHRS and CDR2 is YFSETQ in the germline V gene. V dropped 0 bases and J dropped 3; count of bases not matched to a gene: 4. The CDR3 bases are TGCGCCAGCAGCTTGGAGGGAGGGAGGACAGATACGCAGTATTTT. Translation gives CASSLEGGRTDTQYF.

The chain uses TRBV18 and TRBJ1-1; the D is unclear. Germline lookup yields CDR1 KGHSH and CDR2 LQKENI. V was clipped by 3 bases and J by 3 bases, with 11 bases between them. The CDR3 sequence is 14 residues long. The CDR3 loop reads CASSPRGDYTEAFF. The DNA for the CDR3 is TGTGCCAGCTCACCGCGGGGTGATTACACTGAAGCTTTCTTT.

This clone has more than one count but fewer than ten. The chain links TRBV4-2 to TRBJ2-3, with D perhaps TRBD1 (5 bases). This CDR3 is 18 amino acids long. V dropped 1 base and J dropped 1 base, with 18 bases sitting between them. CDR1 LGHNA and CDR2 YNFKEQ come from the germline V gene. The CDR3 here is CASSQVSFVLGGTDTQYF. DNA of the CDR3: TGTGCCAGCAGCCAAGTTTCTTTTGTGCTAGGGGGCACAGATACGCAGTATTTT.

This clone was found a few times. J is TRBJ2-4 and V is TRBV28, with 7 bases identical to TRBD1. With V trimmed by 3 bases and J by 9 bases, 11 bases remained unmatched. Germline loops: CDR1 MDHEN, CDR2 SYDVKM. The CDR3 totals 15 residues. CDR3 sequence (DNA): TGTGCCAGCAGTTTTCTAACAGGGGCTGCGGGCATTCAGTACTTC. Translated: CASSFLTGAAGIQYF.

The chain uses TRBV7-2 and TRBJ2-2, with TRBD2 matching over 8 bases. This CDR3 region has 14 residues. J was trimmed by 8 bases and V by 5 bases; bases with no gene match: 7. The germline V gene encodes CDR1 SGHTA and CDR2 FQGNSA. CDR3 nucleotide sequence: TGTGCCAGCAGCAAGGGACTAGAAGGTGGGGAGCTGTTTTTT. This codes for CASSKGLEGGELFF.

In nucleotides, the CDR3 is TGCGCCAGCAGCGAGAGCACAGATACGCAGTATTTT. Encoded protein: CASSESTDTQYF. The chain employs TRBV5-1 and TRBJ2-3; D uncertain. Germline V gene data show CDR1 as SGHRS and CDR2 as YFSETQ. The CDR3 has 12 residues. Trimming took off 4 bases at V and 0 bases at J, with 3 bases between the two ends.

The J gene is TRBJ2-1, the V gene TRBV6-5, with 9 bases lining up with TRBD1. Germline-derived CDR1 and CDR2 are MNHEY and SVGAGI. Trimming took 3 bases from V and 6 from J; bases not matched to a gene: 3. This CDR3 has 14 residues. The CDR3 loop reads CASSYSDRGNEQFF. Here the CDR3 DNA reads TGTGCCAGCAGTTATTCGGACAGGGGCAATGAGCAGTTCTTC.

This sequence joins TRBV28 and TRBJ2-3, with TRBD2 matching over 8 bases. The CDR3 contains 16 residues. In germline, CDR1 is MDHEN, CDR2 SYDVKM. V dropped 6 bases and J dropped 4; count of bases not matched to a gene: 12. Here the CDR3 reads CASSRVVAGIADTQYF. For the CDR3, the DNA is TGTGCCAGCAGCCGGGTGGTAGCGGGAATCGCAGATACGCAGTATTTT. Supplemented by reference TRBV28 and TRBJ2-3, the full variable domain reads DVKVTQSSRYLVKRTGEKVFLECVQDMDHENMFWYRQDPGLGLRLIYFSYDVKMKEKGDIPEGYSVSREKKERFSLILESASTNQTSMYLCASSRVVAGIADTQYFGPGTRLTVL.

The sample holds a few counts of this clone. J is TRBJ2-2 and V is TRBV7-9; possibly TRBD2 for D (6 bases). There are 16 residues in the CDR3. With 5 bases removed from V and 2 bases from J, the gap between germline ends came to 15 bases. Germline V gene lookup returns CDR1 SEHNR and CDR2 FQNEAQ (reference sequence). CDR3 amino acids: CASSEEGSGNTGELFF. The CDR3 nucleotides read TGTGCCAGCAGCGAAGAGGGTAGCGGTAACACCGGGGAGCTGTTTTTT. Using reference TRBV7-9 and TRBJ2-2 for the parts outside the CDR3, the full variable domain is DTGVSQNPRHKITKRGQNVTFRCDPISEHNRLYWYRQTLGQGPEFLTYFQNEAQLEKSRLLSDRFSAERPKGSFSTLEIQRTEQGDSAMYLCASSEEGSGNTGELFFGEGSRLTVL.

The chain has TRBV5-1 and TRBJ1-3, with 7 bases matching TRBD1. This CDR3 region has 15 residues. Germline V CDR1 and CDR2: SGHRS, YFSETQ. V gave up 0 bases and J gave up 4 bases; unmatched junction bases: 4. The CDR3 nucleotides read TGCGCCAGCAGCTTGGTACAGGGGAGAGGAAACACCATATATTTT. Protein: CASSLVQGRGNTIYF.

This chain links TRBV29-1 with TRBJ1-5, with D possibly being TRBD1 (6 bases). V was pared by 8 bases and J by 4 bases, with 12 bases between. Germline CDR1 reads SQVTM; CDR2 reads ANQGSEA. The CDR3 consists of 12 residues. For the CDR3, the DNA is TGCAGCAGGGGGATCGGGAATCAGCCCCAGCATTTT. It encodes CSRGIGNQPQHF.

This chain uses TRBV19 with TRBJ2-1; 7 nucleotides line up with TRBD2. V shed 5 bases, J shed 0 bases, and the junction held 10 bases outside the gene matches. This CDR3 has 17 residues. Germline-derived CDR1 and CDR2 are LNHDA and SQIVND (reference sequence). This chain's CDR3 is CASSPRMGEGSYNEQFF. The CDR3 DNA sequence: TGTGCCAGTAGTCCACGGATGGGGGAGGGCTCCTACAATGAGCAGTTCTTC.

The chain recombines TRBV18 with TRBJ2-5; D possibly corresponds to TRBD1 (6 bases). Germline CDR1 is KGHSH and CDR2 is LQKENI. The CDR3 contains 13 residues. V dropped 1 base and J dropped 4 bases, with 7 bases sitting between them. In DNA form, the CDR3 reads TGTGCCAGCTCACCACAGGGGGTAGAGACCCAGTACTTC. Translating it yields CASSPQGVETQYF. Based on the CDR3 plus reference TRBV18 and TRBJ2-5, the full variable domain is NAGVMQNPRHLVRRRGQEARLRCSPMKGHSHVYWYRQLPEEGLKFMVYLQKENIIDESGMPKERFSAEFPKEGPSILRIQQVVRGDSAAYFCASSPQGVETQYFGPGTRLLVL.

This clone has more than one count but fewer than ten. V usage is TRBV29-1 and J usage is TRBJ2-1, with D unresolved. V was cut by 4 bases and J by 9 bases, with 16 bases left in between. Germline V lookup: CDR1 SQVTM, CDR2 ANQGSEA. The CDR3 sequence is 13 residues long. The CDR3, as DNA: TGCAGCGTTGCCCTCTCTAGGTTGGCTGAGCAGTTCTTC. Amino acid sequence: CSVALSRLAEQFF.

The rearrangement links TRBV5-1 to TRBJ2-7; a weak D match, TRBD1 (5 bases). Germline V lookup: CDR1 SGHRS, CDR2 YFSETQ. This CDR3 region has 14 residues. Trimming took 2 bases from V and 4 from J, leaving 13 bases between them. CDR3 DNA sequence: TGCGCCAGCAGCTTCAGGGTGTGGGGTTACGAGCAGTACTTC. This sequence encodes CASSFRVWGYEQYF.